These 21 T cell receptor beta chains were sequenced from one sample in a study of T cells after yellow fever vaccination. A single record per CDR3 protein comes from TCRdb applying MiXCR to the 5' RACE reads. The table lists about 580,000 distinct CDR3 sequences, around 17% of them singletons. The source material was PBMCs, sampled about 5 days after the first yellow fever vaccination. These receptors all stem from a man aged 18 to 35 who received the YFV17D yellow fever vaccine.

The chain combines TRBV9 with TRBJ2-3; 7 bases match TRBD2. V was clipped by 5 bases and J by 6 bases; unmatched bases: 21. The CDR3 spans 18 residues. CDR1 SGDLS and CDR2 YYNGEE come from the germline V gene. The CDR3 here is CASRTGGFGGGPGDTQYF. The CDR3, as DNA: TGTGCCAGCAGGACGGGTGGTTTCGGCGGGGGACCCGGGGATACGCAGTATTTT.

This clonotype has a count of ten or more. This chain links TRBV27 with TRBJ1-1; D is ambiguous. Germline V CDR1 and CDR2: MNHEY, SMNVEV (reference sequence). This CDR3 contains 14 residues. V was pared by 5 bases and J by 0 bases, with 10 bases between. The CDR3 region has the DNA TGTGCCAGCAGTCCCCTTGGGATGAACACTGAAGCTTTCTTT. It specifies CASSPLGMNTEAFF.

The J gene is TRBJ1-6, the V gene TRBV27; D not certain. Trimming took off 6 bases at V and 7 bases at J, with 19 bases between the two ends. The germline CDR1 and CDR2 sequences are MNHEY and SMNVEV (reference sequence). The CDR3 is 16 amino acids. The CDR3 nucleotides are TGTGCCAGCAGACCTCTAACCGGGCTCCAAAATTCACCCCTCCACTTT. This codes for CASRPLTGLQNSPLHF.

This rearrangement joins TRBV4-3 to TRBJ1-5; D not resolved. The V and J ends lost 0 bases and 6 bases respectively, with 9 bases between them. The germline gives CDR1 LGHNA, CDR2 YSLEER. This CDR3 comprises 14 residues. CDR3 region: CASSQEVGSQPQHF. The CDR3 region has the DNA TGCGCCAGCAGCCAAGAAGTAGGTAGTCAGCCCCAGCATTTT.

This chain connects TRBV6-2 or TRBV6-3 to TRBJ2-1, with D possibly matching TRBD2 (6 bases). CDR1 MNHEY and CDR2 SVGEGT come from the germline V gene. The V end was cut by 6 bases, the J end by 0 bases, with 12 bases between. The CDR3 covers 15 residues. CDR3 region: CASSSWGGSYNEQFF. CDR3 DNA: TGTGCCAGCAGCAGTTGGGGAGGCTCCTACAATGAGCAGTTCTTC.

V and J are TRBV2 and TRBJ2-1; D uncertain. Germline V gives CDR1 SNHLY, CDR2 FYNNEI. The V end lost 4 bases, the J end lost 5 bases, and 6 bases lay between the germline ends. This CDR3 has 12 residues. The CDR3 protein is CASSVLDNEQFF. Here the CDR3 DNA reads TGTGCCAGCAGTGTTTTAGACAATGAGCAGTTCTTC.

The chain is built from TRBV4-2 and TRBJ2-7; possibly TRBD1 for D (5 bases). This CDR3 region has 15 residues. V lost 0 bases, J lost 5 bases, and 14 bases lay in between. The germline V gene has CDR1 LGHNA and CDR2 YNFKEQ. The CDR3 region is CASSQDKGRVDEQYF. In DNA, the CDR3 is TGTGCCAGCAGCCAAGATAAAGGCAGGGTGGACGAGCAGTACTTC.

The V and J genes are TRBV7-8 and TRBJ2-7; weak D call: TRBD2 (5 bases). This CDR3 contains 11 residues. With 3 bases removed from V and 7 bases from J, the gap between germline ends came to 7 bases. Germline V lookup: CDR1 SGHVS, CDR2 FQNEAQ. The CDR3 region has the DNA TGTGCCAGCAGCTTGGACTTTGAGCAGTACTTC. This codes for CASSLDFEQYF.

This sequence joins TRBV6-1 and TRBJ1-1, with TRBD1 matching over 7 bases. The CDR3 is made up of 14 amino acids. CDR1 and CDR2 (germline): MNHNS, SASEGT. V was pared by 7 bases and J by 6 bases, with 11 bases of the junction left unmatched. CDR3 nucleotides: TGTGCCAGCACCAACAGGGGAGGATTCGCTGAAGCTTTCTTT. This translates into CASTNRGGFAEAFF.

This clonotype was observed a handful of times. This chain joins TRBV11-2 and TRBJ1-2; no firm D call. This CDR3 contains 13 residues. The V end was cut by 6 bases, the J end by 8 bases, with 16 bases between. Germline V gene lookup returns CDR1 SGHAT and CDR2 FQNNGV. This CDR3 reads CASRATSSVGYTF. The CDR3 DNA reads as TGTGCCAGCAGGGCCACCTCGAGTGTCGGCTACACCTTC.

This clonotype occurred many times. The genes are TRBV7-2 and TRBJ2-7; D is uncertain. The V gene's germline CDR1 is SGHTA and CDR2 FQGNSA. There are 12 residues in the CDR3. Between the trimmed V and J ends, which lost 5 bases and 6 bases, there was a span of 11 bases. CDR3 bases: TGTGCCAGCAGCCTAACGACCTCCGAGCAGTACTTC. Translation: CASSLTTSEQYF.

This clonotype was picked up a small number of times. V and J are TRBV5-1 and TRBJ2-3; 9 nucleotides line up with TRBD2. The length of the CDR3 is 19 residues. CDR1 and CDR2 from the germline V gene are SGHRS and YFSETQ. V was pared by 6 bases and J by 1 base, with 18 bases of the junction left unmatched. The CDR3 region has the DNA TGCGCCAGCACCAGACAGGAAGCGGGGGGTTTTTATGGCACAGATACGCAGTATTTT. The encoded protein is CASTRQEAGGFYGTDTQYF. The variable domain in full, with the rest retrieved from reference TRBV5-1 and TRBJ2-3, is KAGVTQTPRYLIKTRGQQVTLSCSPISGHRSVSWYQQTPGQGLQFLFEYFSETQRNKGNFPGRFSGRQFSNSRSEMNVSTLELGDSALYLCASTRQEAGGFYGTDTQYFGPGTRLTVL.

The chain employs TRBV6-1 and TRBJ2-5, with D possibly TRBD1 on 6 matching bases. V was clipped by 6 bases and J by 4 bases, with 21 bases between them. Germline V gives CDR1 MNHNS, CDR2 SASEGT. The CDR3 runs to 16 residues. The CDR3 nucleotides are TGTGCCAGCAGACAGGGTAGGAGCCCGGGTGGAGAGACCCAGTACTTC. Amino acids: CASRQGRSPGGETQYF.

The chain employs TRBV6-2 or TRBV6-3 and TRBJ2-1; 7 nucleotides agree with TRBD1. This CDR3 region has 15 residues. Germline CDR1 and CDR2: MNHEY and SVGEGT. V dropped 2 bases and J dropped 3; count of bases not matched to a gene: 4. Here the CDR3 reads CASSYLDRRYNEQFF. DNA of the CDR3: TGTGCCAGCAGTTACCTGGACAGGCGCTACAATGAGCAGTTCTTC.

In its sample, this clonotype was seen once. The J gene is TRBJ1-3, the V gene TRBV6-5; D possibly corresponds to TRBD1 (6 bases). The length of the CDR3 is 15 residues. Germline lookup yields CDR1 MNHEY and CDR2 SVGAGI. Trimming removed 4 bases at V and 4 bases at J, with 14 bases between. CDR3 nucleotides: TGTGCCAGCAGTTCCACAGGGTTCACCGGAAACACCATATATTTT. It is translated as CASSSTGFTGNTIYF.

The rearrangement joins TRBV3-1 to TRBJ2-5, with 8 bases that match TRBD2. The CDR3 is 17 amino acids. Looked up from germline, CDR1 is LGHDT and CDR2 is YNNKEL (reference sequence). With V trimmed by 5 bases and J by 1 base, 12 bases remained unmatched. The CDR3 region has the DNA TGTGCCAGCAGCGGGGACGGGGGGGCCCCGGGCCAAGAGACCCAGTACTTC. Its protein product is CASSGDGGAPGQETQYF.

The table lists this clonotype with a few counts. This chain joins TRBV7-9 and TRBJ2-5; possible D gene TRBD2, 5 bases. The V gene lost 5 bases and the J gene lost 5 bases, with 18 bases spanning the gap. CDR3 length: 15 amino acids. Germline CDR1 reads SEHNR; CDR2 reads FQNEAQ (reference sequence). The CDR3 DNA is TGTGCCAGCAGCCTAGGGTCAGGAAGAGGGGAGACCCAGTACTTC. It specifies CASSLGSGRGETQYF.

The chain uses TRBV29-1 and TRBJ2-7; 7 bases line up with TRBD1. The CDR3 covers 13 residues. Germline V gene data show CDR1 as SQVTM and CDR2 as ANQGSEA. J lost 2 bases, V lost 7 bases, and 8 bases had no gene match. The CDR3 DNA sequence: TGCAGCGGCTCCGGGACAGTCACCTACGAGCAGTACGTC. Amino acids: CSGSGTVTYEQYV.

This clonotype turned up a few times. The rearrangement links TRBV11-3 to TRBJ1-6; no reliable D call. This CDR3 is 17 amino acids long. The V and J ends lost 2 bases and 0 bases respectively, with 11 bases between them. The germline gives CDR1 SGHNT, CDR2 YENEEA. The CDR3 region is CASSLQRDFSYNSPLHF. CDR3 sequence (DNA): TGTGCCAGCAGCTTACAGAGGGATTTCTCCTATAATTCACCCCTCCACTTT. Using reference TRBV11-3 and TRBJ1-6 for the parts outside the CDR3, the full variable domain is EAGVVQSPRYKIIEKKQPVAFWCNPISGHNTLYWYLQNLGQGPELLIRYENEEAVDDSQLPKDRFSAERLKGVDSTLKIQPAELGDSAVYLCASSLQRDFSYNSPLHFGNGTRLTVT.

J is TRBJ2-3 and V is TRBV30, with D perhaps TRBD2 (6 bases). CDR1 GTSNPN and CDR2 SVGIG come from the germline V gene (reference sequence). V gave up 3 bases and J gave up 0 bases, with 22 bases separating them. The CDR3 extends over 18 amino acids. The chain's CDR3 is CAWRPGLAGILSTDTQYF. The DNA of the CDR3 is TGTGCCTGGAGACCGGGACTGGCGGGGATCCTAAGCACAGATACGCAGTATTTT.

This clonotype appeared many times. This rearrangement joins TRBV11-2 to TRBJ2-2; D is unclear. The CDR3 extends over 14 amino acids. The V gene lost 6 bases and the J gene lost 0 bases, with 8 bases spanning the gap. Looked up from germline, CDR1 is SGHAT and CDR2 is FQNNGV. For the CDR3, the DNA is TGTGCCAGCAGGGAGAACGCGAACACCGGGGAGCTGTTTTTT. This gives the protein CASRENANTGELFF.